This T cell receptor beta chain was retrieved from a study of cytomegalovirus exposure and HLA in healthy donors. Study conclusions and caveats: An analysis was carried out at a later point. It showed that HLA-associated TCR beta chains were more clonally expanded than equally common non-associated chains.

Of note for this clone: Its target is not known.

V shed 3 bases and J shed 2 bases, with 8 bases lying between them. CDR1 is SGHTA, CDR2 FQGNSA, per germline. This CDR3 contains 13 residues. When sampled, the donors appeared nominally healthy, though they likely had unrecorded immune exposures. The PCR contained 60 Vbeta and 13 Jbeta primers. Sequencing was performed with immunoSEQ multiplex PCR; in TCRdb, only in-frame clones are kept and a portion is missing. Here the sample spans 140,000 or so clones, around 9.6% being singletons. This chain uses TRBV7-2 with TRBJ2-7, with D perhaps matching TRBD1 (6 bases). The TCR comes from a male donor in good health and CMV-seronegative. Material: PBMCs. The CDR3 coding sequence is TGTGCCAGCAGCTTGGGGGCCCCCTACGAGCAGTACTTC. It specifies CASSLGAPYEQYF.